This passage covers 5 T cell receptor beta chains from one sample sequenced in a study of CD8 T cells in Susac syndrome. RNA totalling roughly 0.45 to 1 ug underwent reverse transcription with random hexamers. TCRdb passed the immunoSEQ multiplex PCR reads through MiXCR, listing each CDR3 protein once. The top ten clones hold around 0.15% of a sample with 160,000 or so distinct CDR3 sequences, 95% of them seen once. The sequencing sample was made of CD8+ T cells from PBMCs. The receptors were gathered from a human donor with multiple sclerosis.

The rearrangement joins TRBV5-6 to TRBJ1-2; D remains ambiguous. Germline V gives CDR1 SGHDT, CDR2 YYEEEE. V dropped 4 bases and J dropped 7 bases, with 17 bases sitting between them. The CDR3 has 14 amino acids. DNA of the CDR3: TGTGCCAGCAGCGTCGGGTCTAACGTTGGTGGCTACACCTTC. Its translation: CASSVGSNVGGYTF.

The chain links TRBV5-6 to TRBJ2-7, with unresolved D. Germline CDR1 reads SGHDT; CDR2 reads YYEEEE. The CDR3 extends over 13 amino acids. V lost 4 bases, J lost 5 bases, and 13 bases lay in between. This chain's CDR3 is CASSADGFNEQYF. CDR3 nucleotides: TGTGCCAGCAGCGCCGACGGATTCAACGAGCAGTACTTC. The full variable domain, its missing parts supplied by reference TRBV5-6 and TRBJ2-7, is DAGVTQSPTHLIKTRGQQVTLRCSPKSGHDTVSWYQQALGQGPQFIFQYYEEEERQRGNFPDRFSGHQFPNYSSELNVNALLLGDSALYLCASSADGFNEQYFGPGTRLTVT.

The genes are TRBV13 and TRBJ2-3; D may match TRBD1 or TRBD2 (5 bases each). Germline V gives CDR1 PRHDT, CDR2 FYEKMQ (reference sequence). CDR3 size: 13 residues. V was shortened by 5 bases and J by 2 bases, with 8 bases between the two germline ends. The CDR3 bases are TGTGCCAGCAGCCCGGGGCACACAGATACGCAGTATTTT. It translates to CASSPGHTDTQYF.

The chain links TRBV9 to TRBJ2-5; 9 nucleotides agree with TRBD1. The CDR3 consists of 15 residues. Per germline, CDR1 SGDLS and CDR2 YYNGEE. J gave up 5 bases and V 4 bases, and 9 bases lay outside the gene matches. CDR3 nucleotide sequence: TGTGCCAGCAGCCCAATTACAGGGGGCCGGGAGACCCAGTACTTC. Translated: CASSPITGGRETQYF.

The chain couples TRBV6-5 to TRBJ2-3, with TRBD2 identical over 8 bases. Germline V gives CDR1 MNHEY, CDR2 SVGAGI. After removal of 7 bases from V and 2 bases from J, the junction contained 8 bases not matched to a gene. The CDR3 has 15 amino acids. This CDR3 is CASIPFGGATDTQYF. Here the CDR3 DNA reads TGTGCCAGCATCCCCTTCGGGGGGGCCACAGATACGCAGTATTTT.